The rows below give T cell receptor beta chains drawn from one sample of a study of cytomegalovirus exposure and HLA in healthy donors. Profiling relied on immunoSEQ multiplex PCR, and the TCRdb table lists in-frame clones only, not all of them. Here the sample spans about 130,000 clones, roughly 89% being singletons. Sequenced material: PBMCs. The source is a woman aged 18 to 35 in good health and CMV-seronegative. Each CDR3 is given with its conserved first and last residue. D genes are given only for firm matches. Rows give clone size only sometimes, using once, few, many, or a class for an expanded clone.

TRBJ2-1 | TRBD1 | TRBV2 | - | CASSVNRDRAHDEQFF | TGTGCCAGCAGTGTCAACCGAGACAGGGCCCACGATGAGCAGTTCTTC
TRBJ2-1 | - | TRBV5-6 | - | CASSLSGNEQFF | TGTGCCAGCAGCTTATCAGGCAATGAGCAGTTCTTC
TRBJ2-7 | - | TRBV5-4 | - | CASSPRQDSEQYF | TGTGCCAGCAGCCCCCGACAGGACAGCGAGCAGTACTTC
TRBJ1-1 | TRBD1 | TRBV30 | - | CAWSKATGDTEAFF | TGTGCCTGGAGTAAGGCAACAGGGGACACTGAAGCTTTCTTT
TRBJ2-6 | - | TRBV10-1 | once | CAPPGAGANVLTF | TGCGCCCCCCCAGGGGCCGGGGCCAACGTCCTGACTTTC
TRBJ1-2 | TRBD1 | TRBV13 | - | CASSFRTGGDGYTF | TGTGCCAGCAGCTTTAGGACAGGAGGCGATGGCTACACCTTC
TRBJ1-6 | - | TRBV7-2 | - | CASSLGGAPYNSPLHF | TGTGCCAGCAGCTTAGGGGGCGCGCCCTATAATTCACCCCTCCACTTT
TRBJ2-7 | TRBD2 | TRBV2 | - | CASSEVVAGGPGVSYEQYF | TGTGCCAGCAGTGAAGTGGTAGCGGGAGGGCCGGGGGTCTCCTACGAGCAGTACTTC
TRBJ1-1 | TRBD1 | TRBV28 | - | CASSVGTAELTEAFF | TGTGCCAGCAGCGTCGGGACAGCGGAACTCACTGAAGCTTTCTTT
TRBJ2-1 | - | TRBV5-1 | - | CASSLAARQSKQFF | TGCGCCAGCAGCTTGGCCGCCCGACAGAGTAAGCAGTTCTTC
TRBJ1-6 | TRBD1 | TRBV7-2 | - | CASSLVYIVGQVDDSPLHF | TGTGCCAGCAGCTTAGTCTATATTGTGGGACAGGTGGACGATTCACCCCTCCACTTT
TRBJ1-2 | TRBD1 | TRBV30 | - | CAWSKDRVGYTF | TGTGCCTGGAGTAAGGACAGGGTTGGCTACACCTTC
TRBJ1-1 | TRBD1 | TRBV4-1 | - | CASSHEGGLDTEAFF | TGCGCCAGCAGCCACGAAGGGGGCTTGGACACTGAAGCTTTCTTT
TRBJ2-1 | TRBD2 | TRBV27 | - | CASTLAGGPRSYNEQFF | TGTGCCAGCACCCTAGCGGGAGGGCCGCGTTCCTACAATGAGCAGTTCTTC
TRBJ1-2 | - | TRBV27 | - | CASSLSLYGVEGYTF | TGTGCCAGCAGTTTATCGCTGTATGGAGTCGAGGGCTACACCTTC
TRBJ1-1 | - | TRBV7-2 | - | CASSLLHQGNTEAFF | TGTGCCAGCAGCTTATTACACCAGGGGAACACTGAAGCTTTCTTT
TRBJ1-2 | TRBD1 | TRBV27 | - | CASRDSGYGYTF | TGTGCCAGCCGGGACAGCGGCTATGGCTACACCTTC
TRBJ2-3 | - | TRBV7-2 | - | CASSPGTDTQYF | TGTGCCAGCAGCCCAGGGACAGATACGCAGTATTTT
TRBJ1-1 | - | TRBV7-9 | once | CASSLKGVMNTEAFF | TGTGCCAGCAGCTTAAAGGGGGTCATGAACACTGAAGCTTTCTTT
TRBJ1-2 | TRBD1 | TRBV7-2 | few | CASRGQELYGYTF | TGTGCCAGCAGGGGACAGGAGCTCTATGGCTACACCTTC
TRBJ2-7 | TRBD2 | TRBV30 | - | CAWSVLAGDAYEQYF | TGTGCCTGGAGTGTGTTAGCGGGTGATGCCTACGAGCAGTACTTC
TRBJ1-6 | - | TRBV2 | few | CASRSLDRSASPLHF | TGTGCCAGCAGAAGCCTAGACAGGTCGGCTTCACCCCTCCACTTT
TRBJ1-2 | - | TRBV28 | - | CASSQTGDGYRGYTF | TGTGCCAGCAGTCAGACCGGTGACGGATACAGAGGCTACACCTTC
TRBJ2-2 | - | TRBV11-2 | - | CASSLAGTGELFF | TGTGCCAGCAGCTTAGCAGGCACCGGGGAGCTGTTTTTT
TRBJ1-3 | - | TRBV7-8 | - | CASSFSRSGNTIYF | TGTGCCAGCAGCTTTTCTCGCTCTGGAAACACCATATATTTT
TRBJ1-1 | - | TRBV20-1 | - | CRIRGTEAFF | TGCAGAATCAGGGGCACTGAAGCTTTCTTT
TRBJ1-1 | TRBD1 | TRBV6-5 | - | CASRKRTGWEDEAFF | TGTGCCAGCAGGAAGCGGACAGGGTGGGAGGATGAAGCTTTCTTT
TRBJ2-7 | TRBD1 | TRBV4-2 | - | CASSPIGDRGTYEQYF | TGTGCCAGCAGCCCTATCGGGGACAGGGGCACCTACGAGCAGTACTTC
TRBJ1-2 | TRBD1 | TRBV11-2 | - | CASSPPGGGYTF | TGTGCCAGCAGCCCCCCAGGGGGTGGCTACACCTTC
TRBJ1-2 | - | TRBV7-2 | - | CASSYGFDRRANYGYTF | TGTGCCAGCAGCTACGGGTTCGACAGACGAGCTAACTATGGCTACACCTTC
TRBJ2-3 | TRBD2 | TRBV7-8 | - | CASSSLGGWDLGTDTQYF | TGTGCCAGCAGCTCACTGGGAGGGTGGGACCTCGGCACAGATACGCAGTATTTT
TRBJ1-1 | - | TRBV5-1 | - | CASSSTTGGTEAFF | TGCGCCAGCAGCTCCACGACAGGCGGCACTGAAGCTTTCTTT
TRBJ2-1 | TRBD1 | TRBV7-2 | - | CASSSTGGSYNEQFF | TGTGCCAGCAGCTCCACAGGGGGATCCTACAATGAGCAGTTCTTC
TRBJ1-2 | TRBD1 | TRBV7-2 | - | CASTSDPDRGYGYTF | TGTGCCAGCACCTCAGACCCGGACAGGGGCTATGGCTACACCTTC
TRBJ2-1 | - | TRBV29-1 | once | CSLTSRQEQFF | TGCAGCTTAACATCTCGACAAGAGCAGTTCTTC
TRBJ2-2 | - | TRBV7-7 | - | CASSTQAGSGELFF | TGTGCCAGCAGCACACAAGCAGGGTCCGGGGAGCTGTTTTTT
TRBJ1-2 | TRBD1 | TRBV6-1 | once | CASSRQGSEETF | TGTGCCAGCAGTCGACAGGGATCGGAAGAAACCTTC
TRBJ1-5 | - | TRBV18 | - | CASSPRRRRNQPQHF | TGTGCCAGCTCCCCGAGGAGACGAAGGAATCAGCCCCAGCATTTT
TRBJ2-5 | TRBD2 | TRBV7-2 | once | CASSLARGALHF | TGTGCCAGCAGCTTAGCGCGGGGGGCCCTGCACTTC
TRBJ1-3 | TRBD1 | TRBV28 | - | CASSSRTGPTSGNTIYF | TGTGCCAGCAGTTCTAGGACAGGGCCCACCTCTGGAAACACCATATATTTT
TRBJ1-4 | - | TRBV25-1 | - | CASSEPTDEKLFF | TGTGCCAGCAGTGAACCAACGGATGAAAAACTGTTTTTT
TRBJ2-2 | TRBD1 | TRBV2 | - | CASNDRGPGELFF | TGTGCCAGCAACGACAGGGGCCCCGGGGAGCTGTTTTTT
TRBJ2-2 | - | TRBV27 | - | CASSFGAVPAPGELFF | TGTGCCAGCAGTTTTGGGGCAGTGCCAGCACCCGGGGAGCTGTTTTTT